Listed below are T cell receptor beta chains from one sample, sequenced in a study of T cell responses to AZD1222 COVID-19 vaccine. Profiled with immunoSEQ multiplex PCR; TCRdb holds only in-frame clones, not every one. The sample consists of about 180,000 clones, approximately 92% of them appearing once. The sample was peripheral blood, taken on day 0 of AZD1222 vaccination. All receptors come from an adult in good health. CDR3s include the opening cysteine and the closing phenylalanine or tryptophan. A D gene is named only where the DNA matches it firmly. The size of a clone is reported for some rows only, either as once, few or many, or as a class for expanded clones.

>TRBV2|.|TRBJ2-6|TRBD2
TGTGCCAGCAGCCGTACTAGCGAAGGCCCCTCTGGGGCCAACGTCCTGACTTTC
CASSRTSEGPSGANVLTF
>TRBV10-2|.|TRBJ2-1|.
TGCGCCAGCAGTTTAGCCAATGAGCAGTTCTTC
CASSLANEQFF
>TRBV5-8|.|TRBJ1-1|.
TGTGCCAGCAGCCTAGGGATCCCGAACACTGAAGCTTTCTTT
CASSLGIPNTEAFF
>TRBV6-1|.|TRBJ1-5|TRBD1
TGTGCCAGCAGTGAAGGGGACAGAGTCCGGTTCCCCAATCAGCCCCAGCATTTT
CASSEGDRVRFPNQPQHF
>TRBV5-8|.|TRBJ2-7|TRBD1
TGTGCCAGCAGCCGGACAGGGGAAGGCGAGCAGTACTTC
CASSRTGEGEQYF
>TRBV4-1|.|TRBJ2-7|TRBD2
TGCGCCAGCAGCCGGAACAGCGGGGCTCCCTACGAGCAGTACTTC
CASSRNSGAPYEQYF
>TRBV6-4|once|TRBJ2-1|.
TGTGCCAGCAGTGAAACGGTTTACCGGAGCTCCTACAATGAGCAGTTCTTC
CASSETVYRSSYNEQFF
>TRBV6-5|.|TRBJ2-1|.
TGTGCCAGCAGTTTGGAGAGGTACAATGAGCAGTTCTTC
CASSLERYNEQFF
>TRBV12-1|.|TRBJ1-1|.
TGTGCCAGCAGCTCAAGGGGGGACAGGGAGGGGAACACTGAAGCTTTCTTT
CASSSRGDREGNTEAFF
>TRBV7-2|.|TRBJ2-4|.
TGTGCCAGCAGCTTAACGGGGGCGGCAAACATTCAGTACTTC
CASSLTGAANIQYF
>TRBV28|.|TRBJ2-7|.
TGTGCCAGCAGTTTCACTGGTAGTTCCTACGAGCAGTACTTC
CASSFTGSSYEQYF
>TRBV18|.|TRBJ2-7|.
TGTGCCAGCTCACCAACAGGCGACTCCTACGAGCAGTACTTC
CASSPTGDSYEQYF
>TRBV14|.|TRBJ1-2|TRBD1
TGTGCCAGCAGCCCCGGACAGGGGTATGGCTACACCTTC
CASSPGQGYGYTF
>TRBV27|.|TRBJ1-4|.
TGTGCCAGCAAAACGCCGTCCCCTATTGAAAAACTGTTTTTT
CASKTPSPIEKLFF
>TRBV19|.|TRBJ2-7|.
TGTGCCAGTCAAGGGCCTGGTTGGGGCCCGACAAAGGACTACGAGCAGTACTTC
CASQGPGWGPTKDYEQYF
>TRBV5-1|few|TRBJ2-1|.
TGCGCCAGCAGCTTGTCCCCGGGGGCCTACAATGAGCAGTTCTTC
CASSLSPGAYNEQFF
>TRBV6-5|.|TRBJ1-1|.
TGTGCCAGCAGTTACAGGCAGGGGACTGAAGCTTTCTTT
CASSYRQGTEAFF
>TRBV9|.|TRBJ1-2|TRBD1
TGTGCCAGCAGCGTACCCAAGATAGGGACAGTTGATGGTGGCTACACCTTC
CASSVPKIGTVDGGYTF
>TRBV9|.|TRBJ1-2|.
TGTGCCAGCAGCGTAGGCCTGGGGAACTATGGCTACACCTTC
CASSVGLGNYGYTF
>TRBV14|.|TRBJ2-7|.
TGTGCCAGCAGCCACCCTAGCGCTCCAATCCACGAGCAGTACTTC
CASSHPSAPIHEQYF
>TRBV6-5|.|TRBJ1-5|TRBD1
TGTGCCAGCGGAGACAGGGGCGGTCAGCCCCAGCATTTT
CASGDRGGQPQHF
>TRBV6-1|.|TRBJ1-2|TRBD1
TGTGCCAGCAGTGAAGAGCGGACAGGGGGCGACTATGGCTACACCTTC
CASSEERTGGDYGYTF
>TRBV6-6|.|TRBJ1-1|TRBD1
TGTGCCAGCAGCCGACTTTCTGGACAGGGGATGAACACTGAAGCTTTCTTT
CASSRLSGQGMNTEAFF
>TRBV19|few|TRBJ1-6|TRBD1
TGTGCCAGTACGGGACAGGGAGGTTCTTCACCCCTCCACTTT
CASTGQGGSSPLHF
>TRBV10-1|few|TRBJ1-1|.
TGCGCCAGCAGTGAAGGGGGTCGGGGTGAAGCTTTCTTT
CASSEGGRGEAFF
>TRBV15|.|TRBJ2-2|TRBD1
TGTGCCACCAGCAGAGATTGGGACAGGGCCACCGGGGAGCTGTTTTTT
CATSRDWDRATGELFF
>TRBV7-9|.|TRBJ1-2|.
TGTGCCAGCACCCAGGGAGGTTCAGGGCATAACTATGGCTACACCTTC
CASTQGGSGHNYGYTF
>TRBV7-6|.|TRBJ2-3|TRBD2
TGTGCCAGCAGCTTAGAAGCGGGGGACACAGATACGCAGTATTTT
CASSLEAGDTDTQYF
>TRBV19|.|TRBJ1-1|.
TGTGCCAGTCTTCGGGCCACTGAAGCTTTCTTT
CASLRATEAFF
>TRBV13|.|TRBJ2-7|TRBD2
TGTGCCAGCAGCTCGAACCGCAATCTAGCGGGAGCTGGTGAGCAGTACTTC
CASSSNRNLAGAGEQYF
>TRBV5-1|.|TRBJ1-5|.
TGCGCCAGCAGCTCACCGGGCGGCAATCAGCCCCAGCATTTT
CASSSPGGNQPQHF
>TRBV18|.|TRBJ1-3|.
TGTGCCAGCTCACCACAGGGATTCCAATCTGGAAACACCATATATTTT
CASSPQGFQSGNTIYF
>TRBV6-5|once|TRBJ1-6|.
TGTGCCAGCAGTTACAGTCCAGACTATAATTCACCCCTCCACTTT
CASSYSPDYNSPLHF
>TRBV2|.|TRBJ1-1|.
TGTGCCAGCAGTCCGGACGGCAGGGGAACTTTCTTT
CASSPDGRGTFF
>TRBV7-9|.|TRBJ2-7|TRBD2
TGTGCCAGCAGCTCGGCAGCGGGAGGGCGCCACGAGCAGTACTTC
CASSSAAGGRHEQYF
>TRBV6-5|.|TRBJ2-7|.
TGTGCCAGCAGCAAACCCGCCCTGGGACGGCGCGAGCAGTACTTC
CASSKPALGRREQYF
>TRBV3-1/TRBV3-2|.|TRBJ2-1|TRBD2
TGTGCCAGCAGCCAGGCGGGAGCCTCCTACAATGAGCAGTTCTTC
CASSQAGASYNEQFF
>TRBV5-6|.|TRBJ1-3|.
TGTGCCAGCAGTGGGTTCGGCGGAAACACCATATATTTT
CASSGFGGNTIYF
>TRBV10-3|.|TRBJ2-1|TRBD2
TGTGCCATCAGTGAGTCTAGGACTAGCTTTGAGCAGTTCTTC
CAISESRTSFEQFF
>TRBV30|.|TRBJ1-6|TRBD1
TGTGCCTGGAGGCCCCCGGGACAGGGCGTACCCCTCCACTTT
CAWRPPGQGVPLHF
>TRBV25-1|.|TRBJ2-7|.
TGTGCCAGCAAAGGTGGCTCCTACGAGCAGTACTTC
CASKGGSYEQYF
>TRBV4-1|.|TRBJ2-6|TRBD1
TGCGCCAGCAGCCAAAAACAGGGGGCTGGGGCCAACGTCCTGACTTTC
CASSQKQGAGANVLTF
>TRBV18|.|TRBJ2-7|.
TGTGCCAGCTCACCACTCCAGGCCGTTACTAGGGAGCAGTACTTC
CASSPLQAVTREQYF
>TRBV6-6|.|TRBJ1-5|.
TGTGCCAGCAGCGATTGGGGGGGGAATCAGCCCCAGCATTTT
CASSDWGGNQPQHF
>TRBV12-3/TRBV12-4|.|TRBJ2-7|.
TGTGCCAGCGGGCAGGGGTTTACCTACGAGCAGTACTTC
CASGQGFTYEQYF
>TRBV7-6|.|TRBJ1-2|.
TGTGCCAGCAGCCCGGGCCTCCTAAAAAACTATGGCTACACCTTC
CASSPGLLKNYGYTF